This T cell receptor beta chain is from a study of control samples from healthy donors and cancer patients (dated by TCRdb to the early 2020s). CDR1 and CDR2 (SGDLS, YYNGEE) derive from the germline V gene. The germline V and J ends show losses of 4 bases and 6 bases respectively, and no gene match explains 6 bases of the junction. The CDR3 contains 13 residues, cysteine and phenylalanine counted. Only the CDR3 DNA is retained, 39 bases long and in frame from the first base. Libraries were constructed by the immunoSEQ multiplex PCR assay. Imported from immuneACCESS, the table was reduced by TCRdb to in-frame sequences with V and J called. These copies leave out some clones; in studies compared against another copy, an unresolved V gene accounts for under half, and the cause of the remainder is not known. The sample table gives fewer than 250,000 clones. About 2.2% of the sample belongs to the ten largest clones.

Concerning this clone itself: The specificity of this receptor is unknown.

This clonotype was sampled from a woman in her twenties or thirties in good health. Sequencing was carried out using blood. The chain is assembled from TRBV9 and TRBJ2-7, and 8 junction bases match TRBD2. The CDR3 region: CASSLGTSGEQYF. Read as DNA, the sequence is TGTGCCAGCAGCCTTGGGACTAGTGGCGAGCAGTACTTC. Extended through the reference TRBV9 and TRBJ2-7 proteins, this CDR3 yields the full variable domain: DSGVTQTPKHLITATGQRVTLRCSPRSGDLSVYWYQQSLDQGLQFLIQYYNGEERAKGNILERFSAQQFPDLHSELNLSSLELGDSALYFCASSLGTSGEQYFGPGTRLTVT.